These 16 T cell receptor beta chains originate from one sample sequenced in a study of response to subunit inactivated influenza vaccine (dated by TCRdb to between 2018 and 2020). Library generation was performed with RT-PCR. Sequencing instrument: Illumina HiSeq 2500. TCRdb's own reprocessing of the public reads used fastp at Q25 and MiXCR and kept productive beta chains. Each CDR3 protein appears once, grouped with its most common genes and DNA. This sample lists about 570,000 distinct CDR3 sequences; approximately 10% were detected once. Around 10% of the sample belongs to the ten largest clones. This same sample was also taken into another study, of T cells expressing NK-cell markers. In that second paper, the authors write: 5'RACE template switching, by which a universal primer site and unique molecular identifiers were added, was used to make TCR beta cDNA libraries.

Specimen: PBMCs from blood, collected on the day of vaccination. Source of these receptors: a man aged 45-65 years who received an inactivated influenza vaccine. Donor details come from another sample of the same person, matched by shared clones.

The sample holds a few counts of this clonotype. The chain couples TRBV6-5 to TRBJ2-5; D is uncertain. This CDR3 region has 14 residues. V was trimmed by 2 bases and J by 10 bases, leaving 17 bases between them. Germline V CDR1 and CDR2: MNHEY, SVGAGI. The CDR3 reads CASSYGRTYFDQYF. CDR3 in DNA: TGTGCCAGCAGTTACGGAAGGACCTACTTCGACCAGTACTTC.

Many counts were recorded for this clonotype. The V gene is TRBV5-1, the J gene TRBJ2-3; D call uncertain. This CDR3 is 11 amino acids long. CDR1 SGHRS and CDR2 YFSETQ come from the germline V gene. V was cut by 4 bases and J by 6 bases, with 6 bases left in between. The CDR3 protein is CASSQRDTQYF. The DNA for the CDR3 is TGCGCCAGCAGCCAGAGGGATACGCAGTATTTT.

The table lists this clonotype with a few counts. The rearrangement joins TRBV11-3 to TRBJ2-2; the match to TRBD1 covers 7 bases. Germline V gives CDR1 SGHNT, CDR2 YENEEA. The CDR3 loop spans 15 amino acids. V shed 5 bases, J shed 0 bases, and the junction held 3 bases outside the gene matches. Written as DNA, the CDR3 is TGTGCCAGCAGCGGTGGGACAGCGAACACCGGGGAGCTGTTTTTT. As protein: CASSGGTANTGELFF.

This clonotype has at least ten counts. V is TRBV18 and J is TRBJ1-6; D ambiguous. There are 15 residues in the CDR3. CDR1 KGHSH and CDR2 LQKENI come from the germline V gene. With 1 base removed from V and 14 bases from J, the gap between germline ends came to 18 bases. The CDR3 loop reads CASSPRTAFSGALHF. The CDR3 region has the DNA TGTGCCAGCTCACCACGAACAGCCTTTTCCGGTGCCCTCCACTTT.

This clonotype was picked up many times. The CDR3 coding sequence is TGTGCCAGCAGCCAACGCGGGACAGATACGCAGTATTTT. Translated: CASSQRGTDTQYF. The V call is TRBV3-1, the J call TRBJ2-3, with D perhaps TRBD2 (5 bases). The CDR3 is 13 residues long. V shed 2 bases and J shed 3 bases, with 6 bases lying between them. The V gene's germline CDR1 is LGHDT and CDR2 YNNKEL (reference sequence).

The genes are TRBV5-6 and TRBJ2-7; unclear D gene. V lost 3 bases and J lost 4, with 17 bases in between. This CDR3 spans 15 amino acids. Germline V gene data show CDR1 as SGHDT and CDR2 as YYEEEE. CDR3 sequence (DNA): TGTGCCAGCAGCTCCGCTTTGGCGAGAAGTTACGAGCAGTACTTC. Translation gives CASSSALARSYEQYF.

This clonotype was detected ten times or more. The genes are TRBV6-1 and TRBJ2-2; perhaps TRBD2 as D (5 bases). V was shortened by 7 bases and J by 6 bases, with 18 bases between the two germline ends. The CDR3 extends over 15 amino acids. Germline V gene sequence: CDR1 MNHNS, CDR2 SASEGT. CDR3 amino acids: CASTPFEGLAGELFF. The CDR3, as DNA: TGTGCCAGCACTCCCTTCGAGGGCCTCGCCGGGGAGCTGTTTTTT.

This clonotype was counted a few times. V is TRBV20-1 and J is TRBJ2-2; TRBD1 matches 8 bases. Germline CDR1 and CDR2: DFQATT and SNEGSKA (reference sequence). This CDR3 contains 15 residues. Losses at the gene ends were 4 bases for V and 0 bases for J; bases not matched to a gene: 4. CDR3 sequence (DNA): TGCAGTGCTAAACAGGGGGTCTCGAACACCGGGGAGCTGTTTTTT. It encodes CSAKQGVSNTGELFF.

At least ten counts were recorded for this clonotype. The chain recombines TRBV28 with TRBJ2-1; the D is unclear. The CDR3 is 16 amino acids. Germline V lookup: CDR1 MDHEN, CDR2 SYDVKM. The V gene lost 1 base and the J gene lost 6 bases, with 16 bases spanning the gap. CDR3 sequence: CASSLSYLSPPNEQFF. The CDR3 region has the DNA TGTGCCAGCAGTTTATCCTACCTCTCCCCCCCCAATGAGCAGTTCTTC.

The table lists this clonotype with a few counts. The chain is built from TRBV4-2 and TRBJ2-7; TRBD2 is a possible D gene (5 bases). The CDR3 runs to 14 residues. CDR1 and CDR2 (germline): LGHNA, YNFKEQ. The germline V and J ends were trimmed by 4 bases and 10 bases, with 20 bases remaining between them. The chain's CDR3 is CASSPQPSDYLQYF. The DNA for the CDR3 is TGTGCCAGCAGCCCCCAGCCCTCAGACTATCTACAGTACTTC.

The chain combines TRBV7-2 with TRBJ2-3, with TRBD2 matching over 14 bases. The CDR3 consists of 16 residues. V trimming: 3 bases; J trimming: 8 bases; junction bases outside the gene matches: 7. Germline lookup yields CDR1 SGHTA and CDR2 FQGNSA. CDR3 DNA sequence: TGTGCCAGCAGCTTGAGGACTAGCGGGGGGCCGGGTACGCAGTATTTT. Translating it yields CASSLRTSGGPGTQYF.

This clonotype was detected many times. V usage is TRBV20-1 and J usage is TRBJ2-7; 12 bases are a match to TRBD2. V lost 5 bases and J lost 0; bases outside the gene matches: 2. The V gene's germline CDR1 is DFQATT and CDR2 SNEGSKA (reference sequence). This CDR3 has 14 amino acids. As DNA, the CDR3 is TGCAGTGCTCAACTAGCGGGGGGCTCCTACGAGCAGTACTTC. Its translation is CSAQLAGGSYEQYF.

The sample holds a few counts of this clonotype. The genes are TRBV4-3 and TRBJ2-5, with 9 bases matching TRBD2. V lost 1 base to trimming and J lost 5 bases; unmatched junction nucleotides: 11. Germline-derived CDR1 and CDR2 are LGHNA and YSLEER. CDR3 length: 17 residues. The CDR3 sequence is CASSQVHRAGGVETQYF. The CDR3 nucleotides are TGCGCCAGCAGCCAAGTACATCGAGCGGGGGGTGTTGAGACCCAGTACTTC.

There are a few counts of this clonotype. This rearrangement joins TRBV11-2 to TRBJ2-1, with 14 bases aligning to TRBD2. After removal of 1 base from V and 3 bases from J, the junction contained 5 bases not matched to a gene. The CDR3 spans 18 residues. Germline V gene data show CDR1 as SGHAT and CDR2 as FQNNGV. The CDR3: CASSLGLAGGPYYNEQFF. In DNA form, the CDR3 reads TGTGCCAGCAGCTTAGGACTAGCGGGGGGGCCCTACTACAATGAGCAGTTCTTC.

The table lists this clonotype with a few counts. This chain joins TRBV12-3 or TRBV12-4 and TRBJ2-1; D not certain. V was shortened by 2 bases and J by 8 bases, with 16 bases between the two germline ends. The CDR3 is 15 residues long. CDR3 bases: TGTGCCAGCAGTTTACACAGCTCCACTGGGGATGAGCAGTTCTTC. Its translation: CASSLHSSTGDEQFF.

The chain's CDR3 is CASSRETSGDHYEQYF. The CDR3, as DNA: TGTGCCAGCAGTCGAGAGACTAGCGGCGATCACTACGAGCAGTACTTC. The chain combines TRBV6-1 with TRBJ2-7; 9 positions match TRBD2. This CDR3 region has 16 residues. The junction had 11 bases not matched to a gene; V was cut back by 5 bases and J by 3 bases. The germline CDR1 and CDR2 sequences are MNHNS and SASEGT.